This TCR beta chain came from a study of blood T cell repertoires in COVID-19. At the level of the study: COVID-19 samples, acute and convalescent, were from the United States, Italy and Spain.

Recovery meant two consecutive negative NP/OP PCR tests, professional clearance, or resolved symptoms. As processed by the authors: The authors estimated nucleated cell counts from reference gene primer amplification. Sequencing was performed with immunoSEQ multiplex PCR; in TCRdb, only in-frame clones are kept and a portion is missing. That table furnishes V, J and clone size, whereas the DNA furnished D and trimming. The sample has about 310,000 clones, around 90% seen once. Germline CDR1 and CDR2: SGHRS and YFSETQ. The CDR3 has 15 amino acids. The V end lost 2 bases, the J end lost 4 bases, and 15 bases lay between the germline ends.

The chain links TRBV5-1 to TRBJ1-1; possibly TRBD1 for D (5 bases). The sample was PBMCs or T cells enriched from blood (not recorded which). This sequence originates from a woman between 18 and 29 years old who had recovered from COVID-19. CDR3 in amino acids: CASSFGPGGSTEAFF. The DNA of the CDR3 is TGCGCCAGCAGCTTTGGCCCGGGGGGGAGCACTGAAGCTTTCTTT. Based on the CDR3 plus reference TRBV5-1 and TRBJ1-1, the full variable domain is KAGVTQTPRYLIKTRGQQVTLSCSPISGHRSVSWYQQTPGQGLQFLFEYFSETQRNKGNFPGRFSGRQFSNSRSEMNVSTLELGDSALYLCASSFGPGGSTEAFFGQGTRLTVV.